A single sample is the source of the 21 T cell receptor beta chains below, sequenced in a study of technical replicates of blood from four donors. Generated by immunoSEQ multiplex PCR, the TCRdb table keeps only in-frame clones and is missing some. The top ten clones hold about 4.8% of a sample with under 75,000 clones, around 88% of them seen once. Sequenced material: PBMCs. The receptors here all came from a human donor in good health. Some clones in this sample may be carry-over from other donors' samples.

This clone has more than one count but fewer than ten. The V call is TRBV12-5, the J call TRBJ2-1, with TRBD2 matching 8 bases. V trimming: 6 bases; J trimming: 5 bases; junction bases outside the gene matches: 9. There are 15 residues in the CDR3. The germline V gene has CDR1 LGHNT and CDR2 FRNRAP. The DNA for the CDR3 is TGTGCTAGTGGGGGAGGACTAGCCACCCACAATGAGCAGTTCTTC. Its protein product is CASGGGLATHNEQFF.

This clone was seen a single time. This chain links TRBV15 with TRBJ1-3, with D hard to call. Deletions cut 2 bases from V and 4 bases from J, with 9 bases between. The CDR3 is made up of 14 amino acids. Per germline, CDR1 LNHNV and CDR2 YYDKDF (reference sequence). The CDR3 region is CATSRSDSGNTIYF. CDR3 nucleotides: TGTGCCACCAGCAGATCCGACTCCGGAAACACCATATATTTT.

The chain recombines TRBV4-1 with TRBJ2-6, with 11 bases matching TRBD1. Germline assignment: CDR1 MGHRA and CDR2 YSYEKL. This CDR3 spans 18 amino acids. J gave up 1 base and V 1 base, and 3 bases lay outside the gene matches. Here the CDR3 reads CASSQVGQGASGANVLTF. CDR3 sequence (DNA): TGCGCCAGCAGCCAAGTAGGACAGGGGGCGTCTGGGGCCAACGTCCTGACTTTC.

The rearrangement uses TRBV28 and TRBJ1-2; perhaps TRBD1 as D (6 bases). The length of the CDR3 is 14 residues. Deletions cut 4 bases from V and 2 bases from J, with 11 bases between. Germline CDR1 reads MDHEN; CDR2 reads SYDVKM. The chain's CDR3 is CASSSRGGNYGYTF. The CDR3 DNA reads as TGTGCCAGCAGTTCGAGGGGGGGGAACTATGGCTACACCTTC.

This sequence joins TRBV19 and TRBJ1-5, with TRBD1 identical over 7 bases. Per the germline V gene, CDR1 is LNHDA and CDR2 is SQIVND (reference sequence). The CDR3 is made up of 13 amino acids. The V and J ends lost 5 bases and 7 bases, in that order; junction bases with no gene match: 5. In nucleotides, the CDR3 is TGTGCCAGTAGTTTTAACAGGGGACAGCCCCAGCATTTT. Residues: CASSFNRGQPQHF.

V is TRBV7-6 and J is TRBJ2-1; 8 positions match TRBD2. This CDR3 has 15 amino acids. Germline V lookup: CDR1 SGHVS, CDR2 FNYEAQ. The ends lost 5 bases at V and 6 bases at J; junction bases unmatched: 9. The CDR3 sequence: CASSTRDSGANEQFF. CDR3 nucleotides: TGTGCCAGCAGCACCCGAGATAGCGGGGCCAATGAGCAGTTCTTC.

This chain uses TRBV30 with TRBJ2-3; 13 bases line up with TRBD2. CDR1 GTSNPN and CDR2 SVGIG come from the germline V gene (reference sequence). V lost 4 bases to trimming and J lost 2 bases; unmatched junction nucleotides: 6. The CDR3 sequence is 16 residues long. As DNA, the CDR3 is TGTGCCTGGAACCCCGGGACTAGCGGGAACACAGATACGCAGTATTTT. This sequence encodes CAWNPGTSGNTDTQYF.

The genes are TRBV5-6 and TRBJ1-4; a possible D gene is TRBD1 (5 bases). CDR1 is SGHDT and CDR2 is YYEEEE in the germline V gene. The CDR3 totals 15 residues. Trimming left V 3 bases short and J 7 bases short, with 16 bases between. CDR3 loop: CASSSGGGWIEKLFF. For the CDR3, the DNA is TGTGCCAGCAGCTCCGGGGGGGGTTGGATTGAAAAACTGTTTTTT.

Sample share makes this clone medium-sized (0.01 to 0.1%). The chain employs TRBV4-3 and TRBJ2-1, with 11 positions matching TRBD1. This CDR3 has 15 residues. Germline assignment: CDR1 LGHNA and CDR2 YSLEER. With 1 base clipped from V and 7 bases from J, the junction kept 3 bases outside the gene matches. The CDR3 is CASSQGTGGGNEQFF. The CDR3 region has the DNA TGCGCCAGCAGCCAAGGGACAGGGGGCGGGAATGAGCAGTTCTTC.

V gene TRBV7-2 combines with J gene TRBJ2-7; maybe TRBD1 (5 bases). Germline CDR1 and CDR2: SGHTA and FQGNSA. V lost 2 bases to trimming and J lost 2 bases, with 13 bases between them. The CDR3 has 15 amino acids. Written as DNA, the CDR3 is TGTGCCAGCAGCTTATTAGGGGCCGGAACCTACGAGCAGTACTTC. Translated, it gives CASSLLGAGTYEQYF. Full variable domain (rest looked up from reference TRBV7-2 and TRBJ2-7): GAGVSQSPSNKVTEKGKDVELRCDPISGHTALYWYRQSLGQGLEFLIYFQGNSAPDKSGLPSDRFSAERTGGSVSTLTIQRTQQEDSAVYLCASSLLGAGTYEQYFGPGTRLTVT.

The rearrangement links TRBV7-9 to TRBJ2-3, with D possibly TRBD1 on 5 matching bases. V was clipped by 3 bases and J by 0 bases, with 13 bases between them. The CDR3 has 16 amino acids. Germline V gene lookup returns CDR1 SEHNR and CDR2 FQNEAQ (reference sequence). CDR3 sequence: CASSFRSGASTDTQYF. Written as DNA, the CDR3 is TGTGCCAGCAGCTTCCGATCTGGGGCAAGCACAGATACGCAGTATTTT.

The table lists this clone with a few counts. The V and J genes are TRBV5-3 and TRBJ2-4; 7 bases are a match to TRBD1. TRBV5-3 is treated as an ORF (open reading frame) with a function not yet certain. J gave up 7 bases and V 4 bases, and 14 bases lay outside the gene matches. This CDR3 has 16 residues. The CDR3, as DNA: TGTGCCAGAAGCCACCTTCCGACAGGGATGGATAACATTCAGTACTTC. Translated, it gives CARSHLPTGMDNIQYF.

The chain is built from TRBV7-6 and TRBJ2-7; 7 bases agree with TRBD1. V was clipped by 4 bases and J by 2 bases; unmatched bases: 8. CDR3 length equals 15 residues. CDR1 is SGHVS, CDR2 FNYEAQ, per germline. CDR3 amino acids: CASSWEQGFTYEQYF. The CDR3 DNA follows: TGTGCCAGCAGCTGGGAACAGGGGTTTACCTACGAGCAGTACTTC.

This clone came up a few times. The rearrangement links TRBV7-6 to TRBJ2-1; 10 bases are shared with TRBD2. The CDR3 spans 18 residues. Germline V gene data show CDR1 as SGHVS and CDR2 as FNYEAQ. The ends lost 1 base at V and 7 bases at J; junction bases unmatched: 13. CDR3 loop: CASSLEVRISGRRNEQFF. CDR3 nucleotides: TGTGCCAGCAGCTTAGAAGTCCGGATTAGCGGGAGGAGGAATGAGCAGTTCTTC.

This chain links TRBV4-3 with TRBJ1-5; D is perhaps TRBD1 (5 bases). Germline values: CDR1 LGHNA, CDR2 YSLEER. The CDR3 length is 15 residues. The V end lost 4 bases, the J end lost 1 base, and 11 bases lay between the germline ends. The CDR3 here is CASSPQAASNQPQHF. The DNA of the CDR3 is TGCGCCAGCAGCCCACAGGCGGCGAGCAATCAGCCCCAGCATTTT.

This chain uses TRBV7-6 with TRBJ2-7; 8 bases map to TRBD1. Germline V lookup: CDR1 SGHVS, CDR2 FNYEAQ. There are 14 residues in the CDR3. V lost 2 bases and J lost 6; bases outside the gene matches: 6. CDR3 in DNA: TGTGCCAGCAGCTTACGACAGGGGAGTGTCGAGCAGTACTTC. As protein: CASSLRQGSVEQYF.

This clone was detected once. The chain uses TRBV30 and TRBJ1-2; TRBD1 aligns across 8 bases. This CDR3 spans 13 amino acids. Trimming removed 5 bases from V and 4 bases from J; junction bases left unmatched: 6. Germline CDR1 GTSNPN, CDR2 SVGIG (reference sequence). CDR3 amino acids: CAWDKDRGYGYTF. In nucleotides, the CDR3 is TGTGCCTGGGACAAAGACAGGGGCTATGGCTACACCTTC.

V is TRBV4-1 and J is TRBJ2-6; D is unresolved. V lost 4 bases, J lost 2 bases, and 6 bases lay in between. CDR3 size: 14 residues. Germline CDR1 and CDR2: MGHRA and YSYEKL. CDR3: CASSRIAGANVLTF. As DNA, the CDR3 is TGCGCCAGCAGCCGTATAGCTGGGGCCAACGTCCTGACTTTC.

The rearrangement links TRBV9 to TRBJ2-1; the match to TRBD2 covers 8 bases. The CDR3 has 15 amino acids. The germline CDR1 and CDR2 sequences are SGDLS and YYNGEE. Unmatched junction bases numbered 7, after V lost 0 bases and J lost 8 bases. The CDR3 here is CASSVDPAGVYEQFF. CDR3 bases: TGTGCCAGCAGCGTAGATCCAGCGGGGGTTTATGAGCAGTTCTTC.

The gene calls are TRBV5-1 and TRBJ2-5; D possibly corresponds to TRBD2 (5 bases). This CDR3 contains 14 residues. In germline, CDR1 is SGHRS, CDR2 YFSETQ. The germline V and J ends were trimmed by 4 bases and 2 bases, with 12 bases remaining between them. The CDR3 DNA reads TGCGCCAGCAGCCTTCTAACGGGACAAGAGACCCAGTACTTC. Its protein is CASSLLTGQETQYF.

The rearrangement uses TRBV4-1 and TRBJ1-1; 10 positions match TRBD1. The V gene end was trimmed by 4 bases and the J gene end by 4 bases; junction bases not matched to a gene: 6. In germline, CDR1 is MGHRA, CDR2 YSYEKL. CDR3 size: 15 residues. This CDR3 reads CASSPGQGRLTEAFF. In DNA form, the CDR3 reads TGCGCCAGCAGCCCGGGACAGGGGCGGCTCACTGAAGCTTTCTTT.